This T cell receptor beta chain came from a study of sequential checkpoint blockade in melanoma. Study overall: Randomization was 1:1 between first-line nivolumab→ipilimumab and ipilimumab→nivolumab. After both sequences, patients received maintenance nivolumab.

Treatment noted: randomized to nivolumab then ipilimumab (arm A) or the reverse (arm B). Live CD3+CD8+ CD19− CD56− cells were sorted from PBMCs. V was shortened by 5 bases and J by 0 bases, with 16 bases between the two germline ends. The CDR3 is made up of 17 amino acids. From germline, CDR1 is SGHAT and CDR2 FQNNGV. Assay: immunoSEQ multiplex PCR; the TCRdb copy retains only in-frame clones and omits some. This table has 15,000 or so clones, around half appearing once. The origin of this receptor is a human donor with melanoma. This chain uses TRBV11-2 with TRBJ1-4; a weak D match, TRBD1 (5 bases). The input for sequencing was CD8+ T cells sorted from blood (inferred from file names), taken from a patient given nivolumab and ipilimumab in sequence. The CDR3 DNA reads TGTGCCAGCAGCCTCCCGGGCAGGGATTCAACTAATGAAAAACTGTTTTTT. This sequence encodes CASSLPGRDSTNEKLFF.